A selection of T cell receptor beta chains follows, all from one sample in a study of Ad26.COV2.S vaccination and SARS-CoV-2 variants. Sequencing used immunoSEQ multiplex PCR; TCRdb keeps in-frame clones, though not all of them. The sample consists of approximately 400,000 clones, around 82% of them appearing once. Sequences were derived from peripheral blood, sampled in a trial of Ad26.COV2.S vaccine versus placebo. The receptors were sampled from a person between 18 and 65 years old who received the Ad26.COV2.S COVID-19 vaccine or a placebo. Each CDR3 is given with its conserved first and last residue. Clone size, where shown, is once, few, many, or a class for clones that have expanded.

abundance | v_gene | CDR3aa
few | TRBV3-1/TRBV3-2 | CASSRSGASRGGNTIYF
- | TRBV11-2 | CASSLDPTENTEAFF
- | TRBV6-5 | CASKRIGQETQYF
few | TRBV12-3/TRBV12-4 | CASSLQGNQPQHF
- | TRBV4-3 | CASSPSGIYSPLHF
once | TRBV18 | CASSPLGGGQNEQFF
- | TRBV19 | CASTLTSGRLANTGELFF
- | TRBV7-9 | CASSLAVGNTIYF
- | TRBV7-6 | CASSSLGGTVSDTQYF
- | TRBV18 | CASSATSGGYPDTQYF
- | TRBV12-5 | CASAGRGGPDTQYF
medium-sized | TRBV7-9 | CASSLENQPQHF
- | TRBV5-1 | CASSFGDRGPGELFF
- | TRBV19 | CASNQAGRVNTGELFF
- | TRBV18 | CASSDITSGNGFF
- | TRBV12-3/TRBV12-4 | CASSPGYSPLHF
- | TRBV6-5 | CASSYSGPPTGYEQYF
- | TRBV5-1 | CASSWATTGFRKEKLFF
- | TRBV6-2/TRBV6-3 | CASSYGGAREKLFF
- | TRBV27 | CASSLAGDAQPQHF
- | TRBV5-1 | CASSTTSNTGELFF
- | TRBV19 | CASMWGLANTEAFF
- | TRBV3-1/TRBV3-2 | CASSLYTPRLNPAYEQYF
- | TRBV7-2 | CASSLGVGGDTQYF
- | TRBV5-1 | CASSLASAGLSSYNEQFF
- | TRBV2 | CASTLSTGTYGYTF
- | TRBV2 | CASSTTDTQYF
- | TRBV19 | CASGTGGTRGYTF
- | TRBV9 | CASSGTGRKTDTQYF
- | TRBV7-9 | CASSFEGAYNEQFF
- | TRBV5-6 | CASSLTLETQYF